This T cell receptor beta chain was observed in a study of blood T cell repertoires in COVID-19. Original data processing: For nucleated cells, counts were estimated from reference gene primer amplification. The assay was immunoSEQ multiplex PCR, and TCRdb's table has in-frame clones only and misses some. V and J calls plus clone size are reproduced from that table; the DNA served to infer D and trimming. The table includes fewer than 650,000 clones, approximately 88% detected once. CDR3 length: 16 amino acids. Between the trimmed V and J ends, which lost 0 bases and 2 bases, there was a span of 12 bases. Germline CDR1 and CDR2: SGHRS and YFSETQ.

The sequencing input was peripheral blood. The clonotype originates from a woman in her 50s with COVID-19, enrolled during active disease. V usage is TRBV5-1 and J usage is TRBJ2-1; a possible D gene is TRBD2 (7 bases). CDR3 amino acids: CASSLGGGGAYNEQFF. The CDR3 DNA is TGCGCCAGCAGCTTGGGTGGCGGGGGCGCCTACAATGAGCAGTTCTTC.